The present entry profiles one TCR beta chain with its context. This entry comes from a study of shared clonotypes between healthy human individuals. Assay: immunoSEQ multiplex PCR; the TCRdb copy retains only in-frame clones and omits some. The sample carries 2 million to 2.5 million clones, over 85% recorded once. CD8 cells regarded as naive lacked CD45RO, were positively chosen for CCR7, and omitted terminally differentiated effector memory CD45RA+ cells. The specimen was naive CD8+ T cells sorted from blood. The sequence was collected from a man between 18 and 29 years old in good health.

CDR3: CASSQDMGGRDYGYTF. The DNA for the CDR3 is TGTGCCAGCAGCCAAGATATGGGGGGACGGGACTATGGCTACACCTTC. The chain uses TRBV14 and TRBJ1-2; the D gene is possibly TRBD1 (5 bases). Per the germline V gene, CDR1 is SGHDN and CDR2 is FVKESK. CDR3 size: 16 residues. V was shortened by 0 bases and J by 3 bases, with 14 bases between the two germline ends.